This T cell receptor (beta chain) appears in the sequencing data of a study of cytomegalovirus exposure and HLA in healthy donors. The PCR contained 60 Vbeta and 13 Jbeta primers. Some clones are missing from TCRdb's copy, which holds only in-frame ones; the method was immunoSEQ multiplex PCR. The sample yields about 120,000 clones, under 80% seen once. General study findings and limits: Presence/absence comparisons presumed near-even sequencing depth among donors. Altogether, some 160 TCR beta chains were recorded as cytomegalovirus-associated.

In the case of this clone: No antigen is known for it.

Per the germline V gene, CDR1 is SNHLY and CDR2 is FYNNEI. After removal of 7 bases from V and 4 bases from J, the junction contained 16 bases not matched to a gene. The CDR3 length is 17 residues. The origin of this receptor is a man aged 60 to 69 in good health and CMV-seropositive. This rearrangement joins TRBV2 to TRBJ2-3; the match to TRBD2 covers 8 bases. The sequenced material came from PBMCs. CDR3 region: CASTGEEERGGSDTQYF. In DNA, the CDR3 is TGTGCCAGCACTGGGGAAGAGGAACGGGGGGGGTCAGATACGCAGTATTTT. The entire variable domain, with the rest obtained from reference TRBV2 and TRBJ2-3, is as follows: EPEVTQTPSHQVTQMGQEVILRCVPISNHLYFYWYRQILGQKVEFLVSFYNNEISEKSEIFDDQFSVERPDGSNFTLKIRSTKLEDSAMYFCASTGEEERGGSDTQYFGPGTRLTVL.